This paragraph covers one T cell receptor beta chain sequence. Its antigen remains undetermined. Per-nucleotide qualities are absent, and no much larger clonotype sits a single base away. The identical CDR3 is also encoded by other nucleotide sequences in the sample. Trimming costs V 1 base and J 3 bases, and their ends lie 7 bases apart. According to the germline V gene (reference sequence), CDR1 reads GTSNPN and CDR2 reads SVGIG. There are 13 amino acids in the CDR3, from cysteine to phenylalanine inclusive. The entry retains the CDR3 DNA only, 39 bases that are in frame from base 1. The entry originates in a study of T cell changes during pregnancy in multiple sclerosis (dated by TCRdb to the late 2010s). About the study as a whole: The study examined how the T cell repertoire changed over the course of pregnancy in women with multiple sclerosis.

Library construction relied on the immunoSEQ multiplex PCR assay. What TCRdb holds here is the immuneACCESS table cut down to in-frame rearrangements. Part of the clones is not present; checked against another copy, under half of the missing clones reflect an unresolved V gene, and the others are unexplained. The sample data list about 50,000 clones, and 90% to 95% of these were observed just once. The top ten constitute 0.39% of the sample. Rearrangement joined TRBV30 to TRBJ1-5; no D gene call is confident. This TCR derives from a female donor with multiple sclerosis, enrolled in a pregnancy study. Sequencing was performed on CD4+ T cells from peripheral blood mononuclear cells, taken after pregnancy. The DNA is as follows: TGTGCCTGGAGTGGGGGAGACAATCAGCCCCAGCATTTT. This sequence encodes CAWSGGDNQPQHF. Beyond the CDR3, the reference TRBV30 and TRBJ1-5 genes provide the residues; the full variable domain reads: SQTIHQWPATLVQPVGSPLSLECTVEGTSNPNLYWYRQAAGRGLQLLFYSVGIGQISSEVPQNLSASRPQDRQFILSSKKLLLSDSGFYLCAWSGGDNQPQHFGDGTRLSIL.